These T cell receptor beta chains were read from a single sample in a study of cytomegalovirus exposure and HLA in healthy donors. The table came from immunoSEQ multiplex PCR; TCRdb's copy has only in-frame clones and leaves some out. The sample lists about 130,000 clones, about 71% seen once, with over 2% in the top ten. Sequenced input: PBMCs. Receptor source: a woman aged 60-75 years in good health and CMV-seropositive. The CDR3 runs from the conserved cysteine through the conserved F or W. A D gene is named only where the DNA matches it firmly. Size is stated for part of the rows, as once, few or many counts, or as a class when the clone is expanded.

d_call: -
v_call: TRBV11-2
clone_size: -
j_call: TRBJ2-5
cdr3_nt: TGTGCCAGCAGCTTGTTCACAGTACAAGAGACCCAGTACTTC
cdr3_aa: CASSLFTVQETQYF

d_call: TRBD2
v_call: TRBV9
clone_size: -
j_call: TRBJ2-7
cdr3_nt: TGTGCCAGCAGCGTAGTCGAGCGGGGGCCACCCTACGAGCAGTACTTC
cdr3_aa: CASSVVERGPPYEQYF

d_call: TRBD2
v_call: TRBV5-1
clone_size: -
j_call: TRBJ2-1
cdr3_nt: TGCGCCAGCAGCTTGGTTGGGGCGGGGACTAGCGAATACAATGAGCAGTTCTTC
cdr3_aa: CASSLVGAGTSEYNEQFF

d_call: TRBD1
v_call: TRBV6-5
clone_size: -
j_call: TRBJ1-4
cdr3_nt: TGTGCCAGCAGTTACACCGTACAGAGGGGGCGGGAAAAACTGTTTTTT
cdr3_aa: CASSYTVQRGREKLFF

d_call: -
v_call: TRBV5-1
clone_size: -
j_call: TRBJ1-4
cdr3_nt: TGCGCCAGCAGCCAATTCTCAGGCACGTCTAATGAAAAACTGTTTTTT
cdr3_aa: CASSQFSGTSNEKLFF

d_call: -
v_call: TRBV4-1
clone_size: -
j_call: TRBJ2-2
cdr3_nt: TGCGCCAGCAGTCAACCCTTGAGACAGAAGACCACCGGGGAGCTGTTTTTT
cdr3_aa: CASSQPLRQKTTGELFF

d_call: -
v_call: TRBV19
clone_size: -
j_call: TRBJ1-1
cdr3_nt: TGTGCCAGTAGGGATCGGTGGGGGACTCTGAACACTGAAGCTTTCTTT
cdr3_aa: CASRDRWGTLNTEAFF

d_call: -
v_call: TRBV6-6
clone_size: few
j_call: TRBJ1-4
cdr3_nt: TGTGCCAGCAGTTCTCCGGGGGGGAACAGTGAAAAACTGTTTTTT
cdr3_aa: CASSSPGGNSEKLFF

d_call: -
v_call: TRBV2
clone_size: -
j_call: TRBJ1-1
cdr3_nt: TGTGCCAGCTCGAGGGACACTTCGAACACTGAAGCTTTCTTT
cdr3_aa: CASSRDTSNTEAFF

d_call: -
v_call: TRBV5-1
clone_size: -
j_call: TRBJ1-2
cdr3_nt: TGCGCCAGCAGCTCGGGGCAGGGGATTGGGTATGGCTACACCTTC
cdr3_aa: CASSSGQGIGYGYTF

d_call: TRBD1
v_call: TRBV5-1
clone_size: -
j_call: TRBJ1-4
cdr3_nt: TGCGCCAGCAGGGCGACAGGGGGCGCTTATGAAAAACTGTTTTTT
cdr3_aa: CASRATGGAYEKLFF

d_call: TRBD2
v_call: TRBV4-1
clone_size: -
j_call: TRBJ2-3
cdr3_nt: TGCGCCAGCAGCCATCCTAGCGGGGACCCCTCGGATACGCAGTATTTT
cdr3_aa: CASSHPSGDPSDTQYF

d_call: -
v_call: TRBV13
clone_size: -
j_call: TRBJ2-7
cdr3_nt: TGTGCCAGCAGCACTCGGGACTACGAGCAGTACTTC
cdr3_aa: CASSTRDYEQYF

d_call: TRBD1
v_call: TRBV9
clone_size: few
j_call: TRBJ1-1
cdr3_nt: TGTGCCAGCAGCGGAACGACAGGGGTGAACACTGAAGCTTTCTTT
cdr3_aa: CASSGTTGVNTEAFF

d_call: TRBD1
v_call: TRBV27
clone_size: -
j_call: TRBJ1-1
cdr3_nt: TGTGCCAGCACCCTTTCGGACAGGGTGGGGACTGAAGCTTTCTTT
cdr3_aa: CASTLSDRVGTEAFF